These 17 T cell receptor beta chains came from one sample sequenced in a study of chemoradiotherapy in HPV16-positive cancers. This table comes from immunoSEQ multiplex PCR, and its TCRdb copy is limited to in-frame clones, with some not included. The data contain 25,000 to 40,000 clones, roughly 88% of them seen just once; the ten biggest clones take up 4.5% to 5.5%. This specimen consisted of blood, obtained from a patient who underwent chemoradiotherapy. These receptors originate from a human donor with HPV-associated anogenital cancer.

This chain joins TRBV28 and TRBJ2-3, with D tentatively TRBD2 (7 bases). Germline CDR1 MDHEN, CDR2 SYDVKM. Trimming removed 10 bases at V and 2 bases at J, with 22 bases between. The CDR3 spans 16 residues. DNA of the CDR3: TGTGCCACCCAGAATCGGGGGGCCTCCTCCACAGATACGCAGTATTTT. Amino acids: CATQNRGASSTDTQYF.

The V call is TRBV7-2, the J call TRBJ2-7, with TRBD2 identical over 8 bases. The V and J ends lost 7 bases and 0 bases, in that order; junction bases with no gene match: 8. The CDR3 extends over 15 amino acids. Germline CDR1 is SGHTA and CDR2 is FQGNSA. The CDR3 here is CASTHSGVSSYEQYF. Written as DNA, the CDR3 is TGTGCCAGCACCCATAGCGGGGTGAGCTCCTACGAGCAGTACTTC.

This clone was seen only a few times. The chain recombines TRBV27 with TRBJ1-1, with 8 bases that match TRBD1. The CDR3 consists of 15 residues. From germline, CDR1 is MNHEY and CDR2 SMNVEV (reference sequence). Trimming took 3 bases from V and 4 from J; bases not matched to a gene: 7. This CDR3 is CASSLTGDVGTEAFF. In DNA, the CDR3 is TGTGCCAGCAGTTTGACAGGGGATGTGGGCACTGAAGCTTTCTTT.

J is TRBJ1-1 and V is TRBV5-1; TRBD1 matches 9 bases. Germline V CDR1 and CDR2: SGHRS, YFSETQ. The junction had 5 bases not matched to a gene; V was cut back by 4 bases and J by 1 base. The CDR3 is 15 residues long. The CDR3 nucleotides are TGCGCCAGCAGCCCACAGGGGGCTACGAACACTGAAGCTTTCTTT. Translated, it gives CASSPQGATNTEAFF.

The rearrangement links TRBV19 to TRBJ2-3, with D possibly being TRBD1 (5 bases). V was pared by 5 bases and J by 0 bases, with 12 bases between. The CDR3 is 15 residues long. The germline V gene encodes CDR1 LNHDA and CDR2 SQIVND (reference sequence). The CDR3 sequence: CASSGAGASTDTQYF. For the CDR3, the DNA is TGTGCCAGTAGTGGGGCAGGAGCTAGCACAGATACGCAGTATTTT.

This clone was seen a few times. V and J are TRBV5-6 and TRBJ1-6; 9 nucleotides agree with TRBD1. The germline V gene encodes CDR1 SGHDT and CDR2 YYEEEE. CDR3 size: 14 residues. V gave up 3 bases and J gave up 10 bases; unmatched junction bases: 5. The CDR3 bases are TGTGCCAGCAGCTCACAGGGGGCAAGGTCACCCCTCCACTTT. Its translation: CASSSQGARSPLHF. Complete variable domain (other parts from reference TRBV5-6 and TRBJ1-6): DAGVTQSPTHLIKTRGQQVTLRCSPKSGHDTVSWYQQALGQGPQFIFQYYEEEERQRGNFPDRFSGHQFPNYSSELNVNALLLGDSALYLCASSSQGARSPLHFGNGTRLTVT.

J is TRBJ2-2 and V is TRBV27; D not certain. The CDR3 is 15 amino acids. Germline V gives CDR1 MNHEY, CDR2 SMNVEV (reference sequence). V was clipped by 5 bases and J by 5 bases, with 15 bases between them. CDR3 sequence: CASSPSAVLTGELFF. In nucleotides, the CDR3 is TGTGCCAGCAGTCCGAGCGCGGTATTGACCGGGGAGCTGTTTTTT.

The DNA for the CDR3 is TGCGCCAGCAAGGAGTTTAGGGCCGAAGAGACCCAGTACTTC. It yields the protein CASKEFRAEETQYF. The J gene is TRBJ2-5, the V gene TRBV5-1; the D is unclear. V lost 6 bases to trimming and J lost 3 bases, with 15 bases between them. The CDR3 consists of 14 residues. Germline V gene lookup returns CDR1 SGHRS and CDR2 YFSETQ.

The genes are TRBV5-6 and TRBJ2-1, with a possible D match to TRBD2 (7 bases). The ends were cut back, 6 bases at V and 4 bases at J, with 20 bases in the middle. The CDR3 runs 16 residues. The germline gives CDR1 SGHDT, CDR2 YYEEEE. This CDR3 reads CASTRWEGVSYNEQFF. In nucleotides, the CDR3 is TGTGCCAGCACCCGATGGGAGGGGGTCAGTTACAATGAGCAGTTCTTC.

This chain joins TRBV2 and TRBJ2-1; 12 bases match TRBD2. The CDR3 covers 17 residues. With V trimmed by 6 bases and J by 6 bases, 12 bases remained unmatched. Germline lookup yields CDR1 SNHLY and CDR2 FYNNEI. CDR3 nucleotide sequence: TGTGCCAGCAGCTCCCGCCGACTAGCGGGAGTCGCCAATGAGCAGTTCTTC. Protein sequence: CASSSRRLAGVANEQFF.

This clone was seen more than once but under ten times. This chain uses TRBV2 with TRBJ1-1, with TRBD1 as a possible D gene (6 bases). Between the trimmed V and J ends, which lost 5 bases and 4 bases, there was a span of 17 bases. This CDR3 spans 15 amino acids. Looked up from germline, CDR1 is SNHLY and CDR2 is FYNNEI. The CDR3 sequence is CASSLGQGLGTEAFF. CDR3 nucleotides: TGTGCCAGCAGTTTGGGACAAGGGCTGGGCACTGAAGCTTTCTTT.

Concerning this clone itself: The identical CDR3 is also encoded by other nucleotide sequences in the sample. The V and J genes are TRBV10-1 and TRBJ1-2, with D possibly being TRBD1 (5 bases). V lost 5 bases to trimming and J lost 3 bases, with 10 bases between them. The CDR3 length is 13 residues. Germline V lookup: CDR1 WNHNN, CDR2 SYGVQD (reference sequence). CDR3 in amino acids: CASSRDRYYGYTF. The CDR3 DNA is TGCGCCAGCAGTCGGGACCGCTACTATGGCTACACCTTC.

This chain joins TRBV7-6 and TRBJ2-7, with 10 nucleotides matching TRBD2. CDR3 length: 16 residues. Unmatched junction bases numbered 8, after V lost 4 bases and J lost 2 bases. In germline, CDR1 is SGHVS, CDR2 FNYEAQ. In nucleotides, the CDR3 is TGTGCCAGCAGCTCCCTAGCGGGAGTTTCCCCCTACGAGCAGTACTTC. It specifies CASSSLAGVSPYEQYF.

The V call is TRBV6-1, the J call TRBJ1-5, with D unresolved. Germline values: CDR1 MNHNS, CDR2 SASEGT. V lost 3 bases, J lost 0 bases, and 15 bases lay in between. The CDR3 has 17 amino acids. In DNA, the CDR3 is TGTGCCAGCAGTGAGTCAGCGGTCTTGTTTAGCAATCAGCCCCAGCATTTT. Its protein is CASSESAVLFSNQPQHF.

The V gene is TRBV11-2, the J gene TRBJ1-1; perhaps TRBD1 as D (6 bases). V dropped 3 bases and J dropped 6 bases, with 14 bases sitting between them. CDR1 and CDR2 (germline): SGHAT, FQNNGV. This CDR3 is built from 14 residues. DNA for the CDR3: TGTGCCAGCAGCTTTCCGGACAGTTCCGCTGAAGCTTTCTTT. Amino acid sequence: CASSFPDSSAEAFF.

This clone was recorded only once. V is TRBV28 and J is TRBJ2-7; either TRBD1 or TRBD2 may supply D (5 bases each). The germline V gene encodes CDR1 MDHEN and CDR2 SYDVKM. The CDR3 sequence is 15 residues long. Deletions cut 3 bases from V and 7 bases from J, with 19 bases between. CDR3 in amino acids: CASSLGEVSGGEQYF. The DNA of the CDR3 is TGTGCCAGCAGTTTGGGGGAAGTTTCGGGCGGGGAGCAGTACTTC.

This rearrangement joins TRBV5-1 to TRBJ1-2; D is uncertain. The V end was cut by 4 bases, the J end by 8 bases, with 15 bases between. CDR1 is SGHRS, CDR2 YFSETQ, per germline. This CDR3 has 13 amino acids. CDR3 DNA: TGCGCCAGCAGCCCGGAAGGGTCGTCCGGCTACACCTTC. Its translation: CASSPEGSSGYTF.